This T cell receptor (beta chain) emerged from a study of vaccination and CD4 T cells after COVID-19. The wider study: Post-vaccine sampling followed dose two by a median 72 days (range 14 to 241). Culture controls were given either a CEFX pool, an HIV-1 Nef pool, or no peptide.

V lost 10 bases to trimming and J lost 4 bases, with 14 bases between them. This CDR3 has 13 residues. Germline V lookup: CDR1 MNHNS, CDR2 SASEGT. Sequencing of the DNA from cultured CD4+ T cells was carried out with the Oncomine TCR Beta short-read assay. A single record per CDR3 protein comes from TCRdb applying MiXCR to the PCR reads. The sample lists 11,000 to 15,000 distinct CDR3 sequences, about 40% occurring once. Treatment meaning: roughly 10-day PBMC culture with coronavirus spike peptide pools or control peptides (ViraFEST assay). Notes on this clonotype: Its antigen is undetermined.

The gene calls are TRBV6-1 and TRBJ1-5; D gene unclear. Material for sequencing was CD4+ T cells from blood, cultured in vitro. This clonotype was obtained from a human donor who had recovered from COVID-19. CDR3 sequence reads: CAITDGRNQPQHF. DNA for the CDR3: TGTGCCATAACTGACGGACGAAATCAGCCCCAGCATTTT.